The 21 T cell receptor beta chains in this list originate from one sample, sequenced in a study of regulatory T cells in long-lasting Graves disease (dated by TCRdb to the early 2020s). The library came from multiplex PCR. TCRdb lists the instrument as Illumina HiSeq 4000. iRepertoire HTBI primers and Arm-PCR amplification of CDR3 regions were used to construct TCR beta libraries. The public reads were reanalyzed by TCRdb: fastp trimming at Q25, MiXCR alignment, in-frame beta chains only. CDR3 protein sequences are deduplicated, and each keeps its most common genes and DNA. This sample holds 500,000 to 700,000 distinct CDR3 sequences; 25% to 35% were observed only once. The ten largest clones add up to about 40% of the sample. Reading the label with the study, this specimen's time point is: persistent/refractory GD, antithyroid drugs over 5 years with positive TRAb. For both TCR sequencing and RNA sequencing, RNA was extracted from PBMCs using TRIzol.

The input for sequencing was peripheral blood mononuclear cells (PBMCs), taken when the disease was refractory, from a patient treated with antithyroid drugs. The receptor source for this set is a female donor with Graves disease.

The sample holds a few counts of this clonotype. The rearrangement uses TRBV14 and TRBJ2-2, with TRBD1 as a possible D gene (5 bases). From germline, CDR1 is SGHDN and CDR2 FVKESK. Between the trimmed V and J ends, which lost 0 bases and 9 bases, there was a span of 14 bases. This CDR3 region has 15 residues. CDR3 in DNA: TGTGCCAGCAGCCAAGATAGTGCGAGACAGAGGGAGCTGTTTTTT. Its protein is CASSQDSARQRELFF.

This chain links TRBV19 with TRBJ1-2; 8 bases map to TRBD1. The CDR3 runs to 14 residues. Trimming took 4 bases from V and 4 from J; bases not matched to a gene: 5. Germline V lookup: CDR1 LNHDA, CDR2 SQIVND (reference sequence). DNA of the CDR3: TGTGCCAGTAGTAAGGACAGGGTGGGCTATGGCTACACCTTC. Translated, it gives CASSKDRVGYGYTF.

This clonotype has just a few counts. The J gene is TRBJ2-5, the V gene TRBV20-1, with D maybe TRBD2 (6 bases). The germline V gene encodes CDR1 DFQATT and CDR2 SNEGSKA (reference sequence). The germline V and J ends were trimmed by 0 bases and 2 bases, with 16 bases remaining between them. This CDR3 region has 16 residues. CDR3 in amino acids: CSARDLRREGQETQYF. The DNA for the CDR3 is TGCAGTGCTAGAGATCTTAGGAGGGAAGGGCAAGAGACCCAGTACTTC.

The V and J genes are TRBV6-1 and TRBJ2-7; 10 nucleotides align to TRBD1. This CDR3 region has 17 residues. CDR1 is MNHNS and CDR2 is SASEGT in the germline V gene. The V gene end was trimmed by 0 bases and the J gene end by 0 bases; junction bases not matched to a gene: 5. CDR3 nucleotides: TGTGCCAGCAGTGAAGCCGGGACAGGGGTACACTCCTACGAGCAGTACTTC. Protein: CASSEAGTGVHSYEQYF.

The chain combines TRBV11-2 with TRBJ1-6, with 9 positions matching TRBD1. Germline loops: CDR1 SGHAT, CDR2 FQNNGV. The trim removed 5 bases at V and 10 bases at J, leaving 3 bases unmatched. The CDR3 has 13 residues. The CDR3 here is CASSRTGVSPLHF. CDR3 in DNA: TGTGCCAGCAGCCGGACAGGGGTATCACCCCTCCACTTT.

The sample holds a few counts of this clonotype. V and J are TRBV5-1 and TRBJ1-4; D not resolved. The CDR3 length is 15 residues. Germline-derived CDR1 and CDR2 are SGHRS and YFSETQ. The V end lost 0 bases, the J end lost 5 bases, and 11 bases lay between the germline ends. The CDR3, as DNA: TGCGCCAGCAGCTTGGCCGGGCAGGTGAATGAAAAACTGTTTTTT. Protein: CASSLAGQVNEKLFF. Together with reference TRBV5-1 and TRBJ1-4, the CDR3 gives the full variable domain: KAGVTQTPRYLIKTRGQQVTLSCSPISGHRSVSWYQQTPGQGLQFLFEYFSETQRNKGNFPGRFSGRQFSNSRSEMNVSTLELGDSALYLCASSLAGQVNEKLFFGSGTQLSVL.

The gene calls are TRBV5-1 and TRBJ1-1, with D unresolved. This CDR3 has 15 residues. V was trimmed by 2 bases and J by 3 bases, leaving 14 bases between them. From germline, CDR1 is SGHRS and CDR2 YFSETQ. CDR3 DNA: TGCGCCAGCAGCTTCAGTAAGGAATTGGACACTGAAGCTTTCTTT. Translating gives CASSFSKELDTEAFF.

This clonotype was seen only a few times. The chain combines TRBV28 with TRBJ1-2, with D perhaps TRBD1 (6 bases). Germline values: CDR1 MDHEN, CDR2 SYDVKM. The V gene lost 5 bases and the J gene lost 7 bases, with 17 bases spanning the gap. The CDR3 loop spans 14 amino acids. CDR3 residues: CASSTPDRLGGYTF. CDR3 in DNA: TGTGCCAGCAGTACCCCCGACAGGCTCGGTGGCTACACCTTC.

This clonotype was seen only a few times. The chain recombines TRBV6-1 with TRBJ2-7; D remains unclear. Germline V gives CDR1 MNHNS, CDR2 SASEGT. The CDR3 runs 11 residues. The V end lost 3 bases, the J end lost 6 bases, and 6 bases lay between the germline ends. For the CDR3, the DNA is TGTGCCAGCAGTGATGTCTTCGAGCAGTACTTC. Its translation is CASSDVFEQYF.

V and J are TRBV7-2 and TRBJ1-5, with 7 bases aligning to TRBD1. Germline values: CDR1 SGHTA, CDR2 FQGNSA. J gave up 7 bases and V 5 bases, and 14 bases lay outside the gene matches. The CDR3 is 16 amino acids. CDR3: CASSRYLDRASQPQHF. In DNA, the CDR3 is TGTGCCAGCAGCCGTTATCTCGACAGGGCGAGCCAGCCCCAGCATTTT.

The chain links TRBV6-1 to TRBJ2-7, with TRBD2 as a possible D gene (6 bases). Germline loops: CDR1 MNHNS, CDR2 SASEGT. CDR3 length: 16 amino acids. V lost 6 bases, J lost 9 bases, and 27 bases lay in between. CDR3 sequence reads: CASSRTGTVIYDAQYF. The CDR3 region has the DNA TGTGCCAGCAGCCGCACCGGGACTGTGATCTACGACGCGCAGTACTTC.

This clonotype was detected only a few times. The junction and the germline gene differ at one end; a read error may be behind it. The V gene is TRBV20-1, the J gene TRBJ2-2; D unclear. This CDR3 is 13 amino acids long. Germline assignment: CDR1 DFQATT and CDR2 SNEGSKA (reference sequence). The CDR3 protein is CSARPLSTRELFF. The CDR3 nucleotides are TGCAGTGCTAGACCCCTTAGCACCAGGGAGCTGTTTTTT.

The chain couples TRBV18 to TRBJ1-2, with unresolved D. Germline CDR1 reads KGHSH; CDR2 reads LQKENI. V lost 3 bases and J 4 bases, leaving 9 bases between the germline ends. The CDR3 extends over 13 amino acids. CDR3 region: CASSPMDGYGYTF. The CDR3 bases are TGTGCCAGCTCACCGATGGACGGCTATGGCTACACCTTC. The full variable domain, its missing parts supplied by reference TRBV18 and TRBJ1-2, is NAGVMQNPRHLVRRRGQEARLRCSPMKGHSHVYWYRQLPEEGLKFMVYLQKENIIDESGMPKERFSAEFPKEGPSILRIQQVVRGDSAAYFCASSPMDGYGYTFGSGTRLTVV.

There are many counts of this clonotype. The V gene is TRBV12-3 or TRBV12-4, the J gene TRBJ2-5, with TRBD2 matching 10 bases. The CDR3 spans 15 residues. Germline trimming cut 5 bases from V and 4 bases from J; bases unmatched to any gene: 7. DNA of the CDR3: TGTGCCAGCAGTGATCTAGCGGGAGAGGGAGAGACCCAGTACTTC. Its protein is CASSDLAGEGETQYF.

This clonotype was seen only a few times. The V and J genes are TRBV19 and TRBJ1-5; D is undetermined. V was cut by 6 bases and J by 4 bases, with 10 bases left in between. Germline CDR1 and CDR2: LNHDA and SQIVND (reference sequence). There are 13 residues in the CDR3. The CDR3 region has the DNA TGTGCCAGTAGCCTAGCGGAGAATCAGCCCCAGCATTTT. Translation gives CASSLAENQPQHF.

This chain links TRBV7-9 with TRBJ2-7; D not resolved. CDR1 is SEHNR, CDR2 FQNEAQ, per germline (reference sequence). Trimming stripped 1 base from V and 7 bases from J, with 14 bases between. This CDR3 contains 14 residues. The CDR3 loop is CASSLGRAYPEQYF. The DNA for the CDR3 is TGTGCCAGCAGCTTAGGCCGGGCCTACCCGGAGCAGTACTTC.

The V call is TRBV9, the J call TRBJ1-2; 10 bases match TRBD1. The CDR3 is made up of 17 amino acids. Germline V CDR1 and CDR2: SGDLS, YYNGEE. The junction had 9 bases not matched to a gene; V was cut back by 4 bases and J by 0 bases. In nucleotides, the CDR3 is TGTGCCAGCAGCTTGGCCGACAGGGGGCCCGCTAACTATGGCTACACCTTC. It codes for CASSLADRGPANYGYTF.

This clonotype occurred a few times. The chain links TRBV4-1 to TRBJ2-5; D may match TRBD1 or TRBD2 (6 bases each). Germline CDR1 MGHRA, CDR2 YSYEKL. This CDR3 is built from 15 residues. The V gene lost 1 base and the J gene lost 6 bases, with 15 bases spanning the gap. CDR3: CASSQGPGGVQTQYF. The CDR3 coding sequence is TGCGCCAGCAGCCAAGGACCCGGGGGCGTCCAGACCCAGTACTTC.

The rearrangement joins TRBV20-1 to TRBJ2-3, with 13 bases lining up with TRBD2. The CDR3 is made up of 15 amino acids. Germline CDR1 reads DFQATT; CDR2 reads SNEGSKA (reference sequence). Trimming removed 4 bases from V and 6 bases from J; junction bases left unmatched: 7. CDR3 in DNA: TGCAGTGCTATCGGGACTAGCGGGATTTTGGATACGCAGTATTTT. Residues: CSAIGTSGILDTQYF.

This chain's CDR3 is CASSEWANTEAFF. The CDR3 DNA reads TGTGCCAGCAGTGAATGGGCCAACACTGAAGCTTTCTTT. V is TRBV25-1 and J is TRBJ1-1; D ambiguous. The CDR3 totals 13 residues. V gave up 1 base and J gave up 2 bases, with 5 bases separating them. Germline loops: CDR1 MGHDK, CDR2 SYGVNS.

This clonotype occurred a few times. The CDR3 is CSAQDLRETQYF. The DNA for the CDR3 is TGCAGTGCTCAGGACCTAAGGGAGACCCAGTACTTC. This chain links TRBV20-1 with TRBJ2-5, with D unclear. The CDR3 consists of 12 residues. Looked up from germline, CDR1 is DFQATT and CDR2 is SNEGSKA (reference sequence). V was trimmed by 5 bases and J by 5 bases, leaving 12 bases between them.